This T cell receptor beta chain was retrieved from a study of blood T cells in healthy people across ages (dated by TCRdb to about 2015). For context, the study as a whole: In model experiments, template switching captured about one uniquely barcoded TCR beta cDNA molecule for every two T cells. The donors were split into four age groups: young (average 16 years), middle-aged (over 35), aged (more than 60) and long-lived (roughly 80). To avoid experimental bias, donors of different ages were distributed randomly across sequencing lanes. Two additional independent replicas of 1 million unique cDNA reads from the same blood draw were analyzed for two donors (one aged 18 to 30 and one aged 80 or older). To track age-related changes in TCR beta repertoire diversity, the study relied on deep sequencing normalized with unique cDNA molecular identifiers. What the work shows at the level of the full study, not this receptor alone: As age increased, observed TCR beta diversity per million T cells dropped in a roughly linear way, and a significant reduction was already evident by age roughly 40. Donor CMV infection status was unknown, potentially confounding age-related changes in expanded clonotypes. Total diversity estimates from one million sequenced T cells were considered lower bounds and underestimates. Conclusive comparison of naive and antigen-experienced compartments was prevented by the profiling of bulk unsorted PBMCs. A strong correlation was found between observed TCR beta diversity and the percentage of naive T cells measured by flow cytometry. Compared with the aged group, the long-lived group had more naive CD4+ T cells, fewer expanded clones and increased TCR diversity, suggesting age selection.

Receptor libraries were prepared by 5' RACE. TCRdb names Illumina HiSeq 2500 as the instrument used. The second PCR ran for roughly 7 to 12 cycles and used a J-beta primer mix along with a sample-barcoded 5' primer. A unique molecular identifier was introduced onto each TCR beta cDNA molecule by a template-switch 5' adaptor carrying 12 random nucleotides. Each sample yielded at least 3 million CDR3-containing paired-end reads. First-strand cDNA synthesis was performed from all RNA using the Mint cDNA synthesis kit, with priming by a TRBC-specific oligonucleotide. Following uracil-DNA glycosylase treatment, a first 18-cycle PCR with universal primers M1SS and BC2_uni_R was performed on all cDNA. In the source study's methods: For normalization, 1 million high-quality reads, each with a distinct molecular identifier, were randomly selected from each sample. Reads sharing molecular identifiers were discarded rather than binned into consensus sequences. MiTCR, run with a Q25 quality threshold and the strictest error-elimination algorithm, handled CDR3 identification, clonotype clustering and error correction. Lower-bound total TCR beta diversity was estimated with a nonparametric unseen species model using Euler transformation. TCRdb reprocessing: public reads trimmed at Q25 with fastp, clones called with MiXCR, in-frame beta chains kept. Each entry merges the rows of one CDR3 protein and shows their most common DNA and genes. TCRdb, rather than the study authors, made the V and J calls. Within this sample are 600,000 to 650,000 distinct CDR3 sequences, with around 54% of them counted one time only. Around 37% of the sample goes to the ten largest clones.

Systemically healthy Caucasian individuals from Russia, around 39 in total and aged roughly 6 to 95 years, were included as donors. Each donor gave roughly 9 milliliters of peripheral blood, drawn into EDTA-treated Vacutainer tubes. Ficoll-Paque density-gradient centrifugation was used to isolate PBMCs, with at least 6 million per sample. Total RNA, at least 6 micrograms per sample, was extracted from PBMCs with Trizol reagent. For every donor, an aliquot of PBMCs went through flow cytometry to measure the percentages of naive CD45RAhigh/CD27high T cells. This clonotype occurred a few times. The target of this receptor is not known. Base qualities were left out, and no much larger clone turns up one base away. The CDR3 holds 16 amino acids from the cysteine to the phenylalanine. The retained sequence is limited to the CDR3, 48 bases, with the frame set at the first base. Between the V and J ends, shortened by 1 base and 4 bases respectively, the junction contains 14 bases. CDR1 SGHVS and CDR2 FNYEAQ are derived from the germline V gene.

This TCR was sampled from a man aged 60 to 75 in good health. The chain uses TRBV7-6 and TRBJ2-1, with no confidently assigned D gene. The sequenced material came from blood. The CDR3 amino acid sequence is: CASSLGNGFGYNEQFF. The DNA sequence is as follows: TGTGCCAGCAGCTTAGGAAATGGTTTTGGATACAATGAGCAGTTCTTC.